This T cell receptor beta chain was captured by sequencing in a study of blood T cell repertoires in COVID-19. CDR3 length: 14 amino acids. The germline V and J ends were trimmed by 5 bases and 0 bases, with 11 bases remaining between them. Germline V lookup: CDR1 SGHTA, CDR2 FQGNSA. Generated by immunoSEQ multiplex PCR, the TCRdb table keeps only in-frame clones and is missing some. The sample holds roughly 500,000 clones, around 87% seen once. This chain joins TRBV7-2 and TRBJ2-7; D not resolved. Sequenced input: PBMCs or T cells enriched from blood (not recorded which). This TCR was sampled from a woman in her 40s who had recovered from COVID-19. For the CDR3, the DNA is TGTGCCAGCAGCAAGTCAAGGAGCTCCTACGAGCAGTACTTC. It yields the protein CASSKSRSSYEQYF.